The source of this T cell receptor (beta chain) is a study of blood T cell repertoires in COVID-19. Study at large: Samples of COVID-19 (acute and convalescent) were obtained from the United States, Italy and Spain. The cDNA or gDNA used as material had been derived from T cells, B-cell-depleted T cells, or PBMCs.

Study processing details: From reference gene primer amplification, estimates of nucleated cell counts were derived. Data came from immunoSEQ multiplex PCR; TCRdb stores just in-frame clones and leaves some out. The DNA was the basis for D and trimming; V, J and clone size are from that table. The sample holds 90,000 to 110,000 clones, approximately 90% seen once. The CDR3 spans 16 residues. Germline lookup yields CDR1 SGHTA and CDR2 FQGNSA. Trimming removed 1 base from V and 2 bases from J, with 12 bases in between. The clonotype comes from a human donor in a cohort sampled during active COVID-19. Sequencing input: peripheral blood. The chain employs TRBV7-2 and TRBJ1-5; D unclear. CDR3 DNA sequence: TGTGCCAGCAGCTTAGTCCGGGTTATCGGCAATCAGCCCCAGCATTTT. Translating it yields CASSLVRVIGNQPQHF. The whole variable domain, filled in from reference TRBV7-2 and TRBJ1-5, reads GAGVSQSPSNKVTEKGKDVELRCDPISGHTALYWYRQSLGQGLEFLIYFQGNSAPDKSGLPSDRFSAERTGGSVSTLTIQRTQQEDSAVYLCASSLVRVIGNQPQHFGDGTRLSIL.